This is a list of T cell receptor beta chains from one sample in a study of identical twins. Each CDR3 protein gets one entry after TCRdb re-called the 5' RACE reads with MiXCR. The sample consists of a few hundred thousand distinct CDR3 sequences, approximately 9.6% of them appearing once. These data were also filed under a second study, of yellow fever vaccine responses in identical twins.

Sequences were obtained from PBMCs. The receptors come from a woman in her late teens or twenties in good health. CDR3s include the opening cysteine and the closing phenylalanine or tryptophan. The D gene is left open where the match is weak. Clone size is given for some rows only: seen once, a few or many times, or a class if the clone is expanded.

CDR3 protein: CASSLRARDYEQYF; CDR3 DNA: TGTGCCAGCAGTTTAAGGGCCAGGGACTACGAGCAGTACTTC; clone size: many; D gene: .; V gene: TRBV12-3/TRBV12-4; J gene: TRBJ2-7
CDR3 protein: CASKGQPNEKLFF; CDR3 DNA: TGTGCCAGCAAGGGGCAGCCTAATGAAAAACTGTTTTTT; clone size: .; D gene: .; V gene: TRBV2; J gene: TRBJ1-4
CDR3 protein: CASSFGASGASVGELFF; CDR3 DNA: TGTGCCAGCAGCTTCGGTGCTAGCGGGGCGAGCGTCGGGGAGCTGTTTTTT; clone size: many; D gene: TRBD2; V gene: TRBV5-6; J gene: TRBJ2-2
CDR3 protein: CASSPRRAVEQFF; CDR3 DNA: TGCGCCAGCAGCCCAAGGAGGGCGGTTGAGCAGTTCTTC; clone size: .; D gene: .; V gene: TRBV4-3; J gene: TRBJ2-1
CDR3 protein: CSARDYGGLYNEQFF; CDR3 DNA: TGCAGTGCTAGAGATTACGGGGGGTTATACAATGAGCAGTTCTTC; clone size: few; D gene: TRBD2; V gene: TRBV20-1; J gene: TRBJ2-1
CDR3 protein: CSARDYRESYNEQFF; CDR3 DNA: TGCAGTGCTAGAGATTACCGGGAGAGTTACAATGAGCAGTTCTTC; clone size: many; D gene: .; V gene: TRBV20-1; J gene: TRBJ2-1
CDR3 protein: CASSSPGLGHYEQYF; CDR3 DNA: TGTGCCAGCAGTTCCCCCGGACTAGGCCACTACGAGCAGTACTTC; clone size: many; D gene: TRBD2; V gene: TRBV28; J gene: TRBJ2-7
CDR3 protein: CATGQSSYEQYF; CDR3 DNA: TGTGCCACCGGGCAAAGCTCCTACGAGCAGTACTTC; clone size: many; D gene: .; V gene: TRBV7-2; J gene: TRBJ2-7
CDR3 protein: CATRTGSTDTQYF; CDR3 DNA: TGTGCCACCCGGACAGGGAGCACAGATACGCAGTATTTT; clone size: few; D gene: TRBD1; V gene: TRBV10-3; J gene: TRBJ2-3
CDR3 protein: CASSQDFWRRPFSYNEQFF; CDR3 DNA: TGTGCCAGCAGCCAAGATTTCTGGCGGAGGCCCTTCTCCTACAATGAGCAGTTCTTC; clone size: many; D gene: .; V gene: TRBV3-1; J gene: TRBJ2-1
CDR3 protein: CASKGVLSDRGFYEQYF; CDR3 DNA: TGTGCCAGCAAAGGTGTATTGTCAGACAGAGGGTTCTACGAGCAGTACTTC; clone size: .; D gene: .; V gene: TRBV27; J gene: TRBJ2-7
CDR3 protein: CASRFRGQGNTIYF; CDR3 DNA: TGTGCCAGCAGATTCAGAGGACAGGGAAACACCATATATTTT; clone size: many; D gene: .; V gene: TRBV28; J gene: TRBJ1-3
CDR3 protein: CASSLGGYTGELFF; CDR3 DNA: TGTGCCAGCAGTTTAGGGGGGTACACCGGGGAGCTGTTTTTT; clone size: many; D gene: .; V gene: TRBV27; J gene: TRBJ2-2
CDR3 protein: CASSQDSELTGELFF; CDR3 DNA: TGCGCCAGCAGCCAAGATTCGGAACTTACCGGGGAGCTGTTTTTT; clone size: many; D gene: .; V gene: TRBV4-3; J gene: TRBJ2-2
CDR3 protein: CASSPEASSEQYF; CDR3 DNA: TGTGCCAGCAGCCCAGAGGCAAGTAGCGAGCAGTACTTC; clone size: .; D gene: .; V gene: TRBV7-9; J gene: TRBJ2-7
CDR3 protein: CASSEQGGDYGYTF; CDR3 DNA: TGCGCCAGCAGTGAACAGGGAGGGGACTATGGCTACACCTTC; clone size: many; D gene: .; V gene: TRBV5-1; J gene: TRBJ1-2
CDR3 protein: CASSRQVSGTGDEKLFF; CDR3 DNA: TGTGCCAGCAGCCGGCAGGTATCCGGGACAGGGGATGAAAAACTGTTTTTT; clone size: many; D gene: TRBD1; V gene: TRBV4-2; J gene: TRBJ1-4
CDR3 protein: CASSATGFSGANVLTF; CDR3 DNA: TGTGCCAGCAGTGCAACAGGGTTCTCTGGGGCCAACGTCCTGACTTTC; clone size: many; D gene: .; V gene: TRBV25-1; J gene: TRBJ2-6
CDR3 protein: CASSFRTDTGELFF; CDR3 DNA: TGCGCCAGCAGCTTTCGAACGGACACCGGGGAGCTGTTTTTT; clone size: .; D gene: .; V gene: TRBV5-1; J gene: TRBJ2-2
CDR3 protein: CASSWQGLYEQYF; CDR3 DNA: TGCGCCAGCAGCTGGCAGGGGCTCTACGAGCAGTACTTC; clone size: .; D gene: .; V gene: TRBV5-1; J gene: TRBJ2-7